This is a list of T cell receptor beta chains from one sample in a study of blood T cells in healthy people across ages. TCRdb itself ran the 5' RACE reads through MiXCR, one entry per CDR3 protein. The data hold some 1.5 million distinct CDR3 sequences, with roughly 28% observed a single time. The sequencing sample was made of blood. Receptors were obtained from a woman aged 30 to 39 in good health. The CDR3 runs from the conserved cysteine through the conserved F or W. A clone size is listed for some rows: how often the clone was seen (once, few, many), or a class if it is expanded.

clone_size: -; v_call: TRBV18; cdr3_aa: CASSPPSGLSETQYF
clone_size: few; v_call: TRBV28; cdr3_aa: CASSFGTQIYEQYF
clone_size: many; v_call: TRBV29-1; cdr3_aa: CSVVGRESTYEQYF
clone_size: -; v_call: TRBV9; cdr3_aa: CASSVDLGDTEAFF
clone_size: -; v_call: TRBV27; cdr3_aa: CASSFLAGERVGNEQFF
clone_size: few; v_call: TRBV12-3/TRBV12-4; cdr3_aa: CASSEPGTGAEEQYF
clone_size: -; v_call: TRBV12-3/TRBV12-4; cdr3_aa: CASSTVGLGNTGANVLTF
clone_size: -; v_call: TRBV30; cdr3_aa: CAWSPDTYNEQFF
clone_size: many; v_call: TRBV4-1; cdr3_aa: CASSQDRAPTYEQYF
clone_size: few; v_call: TRBV12-3/TRBV12-4; cdr3_aa: CASSFGTEEKLFF
clone_size: -; v_call: TRBV5-5; cdr3_aa: CASSRTGFNTGELFF
clone_size: -; v_call: TRBV19; cdr3_aa: CASSRALAPNQPQHF
clone_size: few; v_call: TRBV3-1; cdr3_aa: CASSQGVRGYGYTF
clone_size: many; v_call: TRBV20-1; cdr3_aa: CSAQGANNEQFF
clone_size: many; v_call: TRBV6-5; cdr3_aa: CASSYGAGYNEQFF
clone_size: few; v_call: TRBV7-8; cdr3_aa: CAGSYTTGTYEQYF
clone_size: many; v_call: TRBV20-1; cdr3_aa: CSARRGDRVAEQYF
clone_size: -; v_call: TRBV29-1; cdr3_aa: CSVVWGYEQFF
clone_size: -; v_call: TRBV12-3/TRBV12-4; cdr3_aa: CASTIAGGSDEQFF
clone_size: -; v_call: TRBV3-1; cdr3_aa: CASSQLAGGDTQYF
clone_size: few; v_call: TRBV6-6; cdr3_aa: CASSPGTGLEKLFF
clone_size: -; v_call: TRBV6-1; cdr3_aa: CASSINPDGGMNTEAFF
clone_size: few; v_call: TRBV5-1; cdr3_aa: CASSFMYGTFF
clone_size: -; v_call: TRBV5-1; cdr3_aa: CASSLEDESPLHF
clone_size: many; v_call: TRBV7-2; cdr3_aa: CASSLVGGKLFF
clone_size: -; v_call: TRBV7-9; cdr3_aa: CASTSTADTQYF
clone_size: many; v_call: TRBV4-2; cdr3_aa: CASSPGLAGGRNEQYF
clone_size: few; v_call: TRBV7-2; cdr3_aa: CASSLKGRDTQYF
clone_size: many; v_call: TRBV5-1; cdr3_aa: CASSLDGEQYF
clone_size: -; v_call: TRBV7-2; cdr3_aa: CASSRLFEQFF
clone_size: -; v_call: TRBV24-1; cdr3_aa: CATSDQTSNGEQFF
clone_size: -; v_call: TRBV5-1; cdr3_aa: CASSSGGRRSQNEQYF
clone_size: few; v_call: TRBV6-6; cdr3_aa: CGTSGTDLLNEQFF
clone_size: few; v_call: TRBV9; cdr3_aa: CASSPRGSGTEAFF
clone_size: -; v_call: TRBV28; cdr3_aa: CASSLWGARGRGYTF
clone_size: few; v_call: TRBV5-1; cdr3_aa: CASSFQTANTEAFF
clone_size: few; v_call: TRBV7-9; cdr3_aa: CAGSLNVVIDTQYF
clone_size: -; v_call: TRBV10-3; cdr3_aa: CAISTLAGEDTQDF
clone_size: -; v_call: TRBV7-2; cdr3_aa: CASSLPVVSEQYF
clone_size: many; v_call: TRBV10-1; cdr3_aa: CASSEGTGGSSYNEQFF
clone_size: few; v_call: TRBV6-2/TRBV6-3; cdr3_aa: CASSYILTEAFF
clone_size: few; v_call: TRBV4-3; cdr3_aa: CASSQGVSGRVGDTQYF
clone_size: -; v_call: TRBV7-2; cdr3_aa: CASSLGQAVTQYF
clone_size: many; v_call: TRBV7-2; cdr3_aa: CASSLAQREFHEQYF
clone_size: many; v_call: TRBV29-1; cdr3_aa: CSAGLAGFNEQYF
clone_size: many; v_call: TRBV12-5; cdr3_aa: CASGVQAADVDSPLHF
clone_size: once; v_call: TRBV28; cdr3_aa: CASRREGAVDEQYF
clone_size: -; v_call: TRBV7-3; cdr3_aa: CASSLIPGGAGGDEQFF
clone_size: -; v_call: TRBV5-1; cdr3_aa: CASSPAGGPEDEQYF
clone_size: few; v_call: TRBV20-1; cdr3_aa: CSARPRLAGATHEQYF